This T cell receptor beta chain was captured by sequencing in a study of regulatory T cells in long-lasting Graves disease. Indicated time point: newly diagnosed GD, antithyroid drugs for less than 3 months. Construction of the TCR library relied on RNA isolated from PBMCs. The germline V and J ends were trimmed by 5 bases and 5 bases, with 15 bases remaining between them. Germline V gene sequence: CDR1 MNHNS, CDR2 SASEGT. This CDR3 is built from 14 residues. Assembly of TCR beta libraries relied on iRepertoire HTBI primers together with Arm-PCR of CDR3 regions. TCRdb reprocessed the multiplex PCR reads via MiXCR and lists one record per CDR3 protein. In the table there are a few hundred thousand distinct CDR3 sequences, around 11% of which are singletons. This clonotype was seen ten or more times. These sequences were also reported in another study, on T cells in Graves' hyperthyroidism and ophthalmopathy.

The chain has TRBV6-1 and TRBJ1-1; D uncertain. The sequenced sample was peripheral blood mononuclear cells (PBMCs), obtained at new diagnosis, from a patient treated with antithyroid drugs. This sequence was found in a woman under 30 with Graves disease. The CDR3 spells CASSIAGSGTEAFF. The CDR3 region has the DNA TGTGCCAGCAGTATCGCAGGCTCCGGAACTGAAGCTTTCTTT.